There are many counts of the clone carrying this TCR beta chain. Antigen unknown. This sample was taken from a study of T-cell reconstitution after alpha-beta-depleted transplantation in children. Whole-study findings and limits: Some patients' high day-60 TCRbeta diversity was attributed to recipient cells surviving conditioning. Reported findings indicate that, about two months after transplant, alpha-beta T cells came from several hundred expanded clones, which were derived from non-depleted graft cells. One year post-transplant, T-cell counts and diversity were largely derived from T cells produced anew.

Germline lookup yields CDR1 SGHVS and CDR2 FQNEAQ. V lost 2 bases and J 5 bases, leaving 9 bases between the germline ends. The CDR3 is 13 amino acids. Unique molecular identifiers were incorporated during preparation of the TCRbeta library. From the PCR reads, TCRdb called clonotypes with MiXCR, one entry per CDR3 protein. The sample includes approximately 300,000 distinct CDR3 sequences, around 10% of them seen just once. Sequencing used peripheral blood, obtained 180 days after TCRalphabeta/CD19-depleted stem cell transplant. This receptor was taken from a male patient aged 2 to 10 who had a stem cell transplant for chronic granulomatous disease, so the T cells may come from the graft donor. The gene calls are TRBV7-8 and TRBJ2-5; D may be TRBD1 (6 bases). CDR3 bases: TGTGCCAGCAGCTTAAGGGGGTCGGAGACCCAGTACTTC. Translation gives CASSLRGSETQYF.